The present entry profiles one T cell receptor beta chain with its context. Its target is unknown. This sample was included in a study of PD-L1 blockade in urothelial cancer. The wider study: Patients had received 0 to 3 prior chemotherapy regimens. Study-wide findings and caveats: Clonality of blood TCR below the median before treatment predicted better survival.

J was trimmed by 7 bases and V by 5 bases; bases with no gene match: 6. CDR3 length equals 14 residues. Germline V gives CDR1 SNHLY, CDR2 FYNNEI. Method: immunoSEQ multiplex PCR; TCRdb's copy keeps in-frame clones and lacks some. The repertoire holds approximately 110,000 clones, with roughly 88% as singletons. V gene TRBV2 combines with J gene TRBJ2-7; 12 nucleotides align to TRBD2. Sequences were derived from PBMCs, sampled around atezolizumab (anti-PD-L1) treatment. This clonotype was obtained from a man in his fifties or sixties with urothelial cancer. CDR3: CASSRTSGTGEQYF. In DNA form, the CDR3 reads TGTGCCAGCAGTCGGACTAGCGGGACGGGGGAGCAGTACTTC.